One sample yielded the 22 T cell receptor beta chains listed below, sequenced in a study of shared clonotypes between healthy human individuals. Clones were read by immunoSEQ multiplex PCR, and TCRdb kept only the in-frame ones, dropping some. The sample has roughly 2.2 million clones, approximately 93% seen once. The specimen sequenced was naive CD4+ T cells from PBMCs. Subset meaning: CD45RA+ positively selected. Source of these receptors: a man aged 18 to 29 in good health. Some clones in this sample may be carry-over from other donors' samples.

V usage is TRBV5-4 and J usage is TRBJ1-4; 8 bases match TRBD1. The CDR3 is made up of 16 amino acids. Germline V gives CDR1 SGHNT, CDR2 YYREEE (reference sequence). V shed 4 bases and J 3 bases; nucleotides not matched to a gene: 8. The CDR3 spells CASSPGQGPSNEKLFF. CDR3 in DNA: TGTGCCAGCAGCCCCGGACAGGGACCTTCTAATGAAAAACTGTTTTTT. Drawing the rest from reference TRBV5-4 and TRBJ1-4, the complete variable domain is ETGVTQSPTHLIKTRGQQVTLRCSSQSGHNTVSWYQQALGQGPQFIFQYYREEENGRGNFPPRFSGLQFPNYSSELNVNALELDDSALYLCASSPGQGPSNEKLFFGSGTQLSVL.

The chain carries TRBV30 and TRBJ2-7; D not certain. The V gene's germline CDR1 is GTSNPN and CDR2 SVGIG (reference sequence). The CDR3 totals 12 residues. V was cut by 1 base and J by 3 bases, with 7 bases left in between. The CDR3 DNA is TGTGCCTGGAGTGCCTCGCACTACGAGCAGTACTTC. Translated: CAWSASHYEQYF.

The V and J genes are TRBV6-5 and TRBJ1-1; no clear D gene. The germline gives CDR1 MNHEY, CDR2 SVGAGI. Trimming pared 7 bases from V and 5 bases from J, leaving 17 bases between. The CDR3 has 14 residues. The CDR3 DNA reads as TGTGCCAGCACTCACCTCGGGGATGGAACTGAAGCTTTCTTT. Its translation: CASTHLGDGTEAFF.

There are a few counts of this clone. Other DNA variants within this sample encode the same CDR3. This rearrangement joins TRBV5-1 to TRBJ1-1; possible D gene TRBD1, 5 bases. V dropped 0 bases and J dropped 4 bases, with 10 bases sitting between them. Germline assignment: CDR1 SGHRS and CDR2 YFSETQ. The CDR3 sequence is 14 residues long. In nucleotides, the CDR3 is TGCGCCAGCAGCTTGGCGGGGCTGGGCACTGAAGCTTTCTTT. This codes for CASSLAGLGTEAFF.

The chain is built from TRBV5-1 and TRBJ1-2; D is unresolved. Germline assignment: CDR1 SGHRS and CDR2 YFSETQ. There are 13 residues in the CDR3. Trimming took 4 bases from V and 10 from J, leaving 17 bases between them. Here the CDR3 DNA reads TGCGCCAGCAGCGCAGAAAACAAACAAAACTACACCTTC. It is translated as CASSAENKQNYTF.

The rearrangement uses TRBV6-1 and TRBJ2-7, with 10 bases identical to TRBD1. The CDR3 runs to 15 residues. The ends lost 6 bases at V and 1 base at J; junction bases unmatched: 6. Looked up from germline, CDR1 is MNHNS and CDR2 is SASEGT. DNA for the CDR3: TGTGCCAGCAGACCCCCGGGACAGGGGTCCTACGAGCAGTACTTC. It codes for CASRPPGQGSYEQYF.

The chain has TRBV5-4 and TRBJ2-2, with D possibly called TRBD1 or TRBD2 (5 bases each). The CDR3 contains 13 residues. Germline V CDR1 and CDR2: SGHNT, YYREEE (reference sequence). V was pared by 1 base and J by 6 bases, with 7 bases between. CDR3: CASSLMGAGELFF. In DNA form, the CDR3 reads TGTGCCAGCAGCTTGATGGGGGCCGGGGAGCTGTTTTTT.

V gene TRBV18 combines with J gene TRBJ2-7; D is undetermined. CDR1 and CDR2 from the germline V gene are KGHSH and LQKENI. The V end was cut by 2 bases, the J end by 4 bases, with 12 bases between. This CDR3 is 14 amino acids long. CDR3 loop: CASSPYLGSYEQYF. DNA for the CDR3: TGTGCCAGCTCACCATACCTGGGTAGTTACGAGCAGTACTTC. The entire variable domain, with the rest obtained from reference TRBV18 and TRBJ2-7, is as follows: NAGVMQNPRHLVRRRGQEARLRCSPMKGHSHVYWYRQLPEEGLKFMVYLQKENIIDESGMPKERFSAEFPKEGPSILRIQQVVRGDSAAYFCASSPYLGSYEQYFGPGTRLTVT.

The rearrangement links TRBV21-1 to TRBJ2-2; the table's D gene call, TRBD2, was not cross checked with the DNA. TRBV21-1 is an annotated pseudogene. The CDR3 totals 16 residues. The CDR3 nucleotides read TGTGCCAGTCGCCAGGAAGCGGGATTGGTGGCCGGGGAGCTGTTTTTT. Translated: CASRQEAGLVAGELFF.

In regard to this clone: The same CDR3 is also encoded by other DNA sequences in this sample. V usage is TRBV10-3 and J usage is TRBJ1-2; tentative D call: TRBD1 (5 bases). The germline V gene encodes CDR1 ENHRY and CDR2 SYGVKD. The CDR3 totals 14 residues. V was clipped by 0 bases and J by 4 bases, with 9 bases between them. The chain's CDR3 is CAISESQGLYGYTF. In DNA form, the CDR3 reads TGTGCCATCAGTGAGTCGCAGGGTCTCTATGGCTACACCTTC.

This clone was seen only once. The chain has TRBV7-3 and TRBJ1-2; 8 bases align to TRBD1. The CDR3 is 14 residues long. Germline CDR1 SGHTA, CDR2 FQGTGA. V shed 5 bases, J shed 7 bases, and the junction held 9 bases outside the gene matches. The CDR3 coding sequence is TGTGCCAGCAGCCCATCAAACAGGGGGGGTGGCTACACCTTC. Translating it yields CASSPSNRGGGYTF.

The V gene is TRBV19, the J gene TRBJ2-5; D not certain. This CDR3 is 14 amino acids long. CDR1 and CDR2 from the germline V gene are LNHDA and SQIVND (reference sequence). Trimming cost V 3 bases and J 0 bases, with 8 bases left between them. The CDR3 here is CASSIQPYQETQYF. For the CDR3, the DNA is TGTGCCAGTAGTATCCAACCGTACCAAGAGACCCAGTACTTC.

This clone was seen just once. The CDR3 here is CASSVDNTEAFF. The CDR3 DNA is TGTGCCAGCAGTGTGGACAACACTGAAGCTTTCTTT. The J gene is TRBJ1-1, the V gene TRBV2; D gene unclear. The CDR3 covers 12 residues. Trimming took 4 bases from V and 2 from J, leaving 5 bases between them. The germline gives CDR1 SNHLY, CDR2 FYNNEI. The variable domain in full, with the rest retrieved from reference TRBV2 and TRBJ1-1, is EPEVTQTPSHQVTQMGQEVILRCVPISNHLYFYWYRQILGQKVEFLVSFYNNEISEKSEIFDDQFSVERPDGSNFTLKIRSTKLEDSAMYFCASSVDNTEAFFGQGTRLTVV.

The chain uses TRBV28 and TRBJ2-4, with 8 nucleotides matching TRBD2. The CDR3 loop spans 17 amino acids. Germline trimming cut 3 bases from V and 6 bases from J; bases unmatched to any gene: 13. The germline gives CDR1 MDHEN, CDR2 SYDVKM. CDR3 in DNA: TGTGCCAGCAGTTTGGCCGGGAGGGGATCTTTGGGAAACATTCAGTACTTC. It is translated as CASSLAGRGSLGNIQYF. Variable domain in full (rest from reference TRBV28 and TRBJ2-4): DVKVTQSSRYLVKRTGEKVFLECVQDMDHENMFWYRQDPGLGLRLIYFSYDVKMKEKGDIPEGYSVSREKKERFSLILESASTNQTSMYLCASSLAGRGSLGNIQYFGAGTRLSVL.

CDR3 coding DNA: TGTGCCTGGAGTGCCCCGGGACCGAGCACAGATACGCAGTATTTT. As protein: CAWSAPGPSTDTQYF. V is TRBV30 and J is TRBJ2-3, with D possibly being TRBD1 or TRBD2 (5 bases each). V lost 1 base to trimming and J lost 0 bases, with 11 bases between them. CDR3 length equals 15 residues. The V gene's germline CDR1 is GTSNPN and CDR2 SVGIG (reference sequence). Together with reference TRBV30 and TRBJ2-3, the CDR3 gives the full variable domain: SQTIHQWPATLVQPVGSPLSLECTVEGTSNPNLYWYRQAAGRGLQLLFYSVGIGQISSEVPQNLSASRPQDRQFILSSKKLLLSDSGFYLCAWSAPGPSTDTQYFGPGTRLTVL.

This clone was detected a few times. The rearrangement uses TRBV2 and TRBJ2-5, with 9 bases fitting TRBD1. CDR3 length: 14 residues. Trimming took 8 bases from V and 9 from J; bases not matched to a gene: 13. The germline V gene has CDR1 SNHLY and CDR2 FYNNEI. CDR3 coding DNA: TGTGCCAGCCTCCCCGGGACAGGGAGTTTACCCCAGTACTTC. Amino acid sequence: CASLPGTGSLPQYF.

The J gene is TRBJ2-1, the V gene TRBV2; D call uncertain. V lost 2 bases to trimming and J lost 5 bases, with 10 bases between them. This CDR3 contains 14 residues. Germline CDR1 reads SNHLY; CDR2 reads FYNNEI. The CDR3 bases are TGTGCCAGCAGTGAAATGACTCGGGACAATGAGCAGTTCTTC. It is translated as CASSEMTRDNEQFF.

The V and J genes are TRBV11-3 and TRBJ2-1; perhaps TRBD1 as D (6 bases). Trimming cost V 1 base and J 8 bases, with 12 bases left between them. The CDR3 is made up of 14 amino acids. CDR1 and CDR2 (germline): SGHNT, YENEEA. CDR3 loop: CASSLGQAGDEQFF. The CDR3 DNA reads as TGTGCCAGCAGCTTAGGACAGGCGGGCGATGAGCAGTTCTTC.

J is TRBJ2-3 and V is TRBV6-1; TRBD1 might be the D (5 bases). Germline values: CDR1 MNHNS, CDR2 SASEGT. Trimming removed 0 bases at V and 5 bases at J, with 24 bases between. The CDR3 is 19 amino acids. CDR3 loop: CASSEAHSGRGETGDTQYF. The CDR3 DNA follows: TGTGCCAGCAGTGAAGCGCACTCCGGCCGCGGAGAAACAGGAGATACGCAGTATTTT.

This chain uses TRBV28 with TRBJ2-1; 9 nucleotides agree with TRBD2. This CDR3 spans 16 amino acids. V lost 5 bases, J lost 2 bases, and 7 bases stayed unmatched. Germline CDR1 MDHEN, CDR2 SYDVKM. The CDR3 loop reads CASSHYSGGTYNEQFF. DNA of the CDR3: TGTGCCAGCAGTCACTATAGCGGGGGAACCTACAATGAGCAGTTCTTC.

This chain links TRBV28 with TRBJ2-7; TRBD2 aligns across 11 bases. V trimming: 5 bases; J trimming: 1 base; junction bases outside the gene matches: 7. This CDR3 comprises 16 residues. The germline CDR1 and CDR2 sequences are MDHEN and SYDVKM. The CDR3 DNA is TGTGCCAGCAGTCAACCCACTAGCGGGAGTTCCTACGAGCAGTACTTC. This translates into CASSQPTSGSSYEQYF.

The chain recombines TRBV7-2 with TRBJ1-5; TRBD1 agrees at 8 bases. Germline CDR1 reads SGHTA; CDR2 reads FQGNSA. This CDR3 is 18 amino acids long. V shed 5 bases and J 6 bases; nucleotides not matched to a gene: 18. CDR3 sequence: CASSPGTGGPGWGQPQHF. Written as DNA, the CDR3 is TGTGCCAGCAGCCCCGGGACAGGCGGCCCCGGGTGGGGTCAGCCCCAGCATTTT.